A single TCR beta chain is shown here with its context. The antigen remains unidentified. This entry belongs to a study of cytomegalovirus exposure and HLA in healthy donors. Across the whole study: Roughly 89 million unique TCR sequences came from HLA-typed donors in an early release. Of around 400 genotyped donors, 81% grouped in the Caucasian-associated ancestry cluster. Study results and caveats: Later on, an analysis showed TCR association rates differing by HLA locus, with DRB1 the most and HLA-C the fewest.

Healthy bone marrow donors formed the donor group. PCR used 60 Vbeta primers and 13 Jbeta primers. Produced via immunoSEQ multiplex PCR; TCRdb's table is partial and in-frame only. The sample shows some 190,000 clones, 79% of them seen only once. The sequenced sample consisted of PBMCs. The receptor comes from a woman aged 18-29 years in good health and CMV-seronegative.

Written as DNA, the CDR3 is TGTGCCAGCAGTGCGCTTCTCGGGACAGTCGACAATGAGCAGTTCTTC. Protein sequence: CASSALLGTVDNEQFF. This chain uses TRBV25-1 with TRBJ2-1, with TRBD1 matching 7 bases. V shed 4 bases and J 5 bases; nucleotides not matched to a gene: 11. This CDR3 spans 16 amino acids. From germline, CDR1 is MGHDK and CDR2 SYGVNS.